The 26 T cell receptor beta chains reported below all come from one sample, sequenced in a study of response to subunit inactivated influenza vaccine. Each CDR3 protein is one row after TCRdb ran MiXCR on the RT-PCR reads. The data contain fewer than 700,000 distinct CDR3 sequences, 13% of them singletons. Sequences were derived from PBMCs from blood, sampled 40 to 50 days after vaccination. The receptors were gathered from a man over 45 who received an inactivated influenza vaccine.

This clonotype was found many times. The V and J genes are TRBV4-3 and TRBJ2-1; a possible D gene is TRBD2 (5 bases). The V end lost 0 bases, the J end lost 7 bases, and 13 bases lay between the germline ends. The CDR3 has 15 residues. CDR1 and CDR2 (germline): LGHNA, YSLEER. This CDR3 is CASSQDHRTENEQFF. CDR3 nucleotide sequence: TGCGCCAGCAGCCAAGATCACCGGACTGAGAATGAGCAGTTCTTC.

The rearrangement links TRBV29-1 to TRBJ2-4; 7 bases agree with TRBD2. Trimming took 4 bases from V and 6 from J; bases not matched to a gene: 9. Germline V gives CDR1 SQVTM, CDR2 ANQGSEA. This CDR3 has 14 residues. The CDR3 bases are TGCAGCGTTGGAAGAGGGAGGGCCGCAAACATTCAGTACTTC. Translated, it gives CSVGRGRAANIQYF.

This clonotype was seen at least ten times. The genes are TRBV20-1 and TRBJ1-4; 8 nucleotides match TRBD1. V gave up 5 bases and J gave up 11 bases; unmatched junction bases: 4. This CDR3 has 11 amino acids. The V gene's germline CDR1 is DFQATT and CDR2 SNEGSKA (reference sequence). The CDR3 DNA is TGCAGTGCTCTGGACAGGGAGAAACTGTTTTTT. Translation: CSALDREKLFF.

This sequence joins TRBV29-1 and TRBJ2-3; maybe TRBD2 (6 bases). Per germline, CDR1 SQVTM and CDR2 ANQGSEA. V lost 6 bases to trimming and J lost 0 bases, with 13 bases between them. CDR3 size: 14 residues. The CDR3, as DNA: TGCAGCGTCGAGGGGAGCGGGAGCACAGATACGCAGTATTTT. It specifies CSVEGSGSTDTQYF.

This clonotype occurred a few times. The V gene is TRBV9, the J gene TRBJ2-2; D is undetermined. This CDR3 has 14 residues. Between the trimmed V and J ends, which lost 1 base and 5 bases, there was a span of 9 bases. Germline CDR1 and CDR2: SGDLS and YYNGEE. In nucleotides, the CDR3 is TGTGCCAGCAGCGTACACCAGCTAACCGGGGAGCTGTTTTTT. Its translation is CASSVHQLTGELFF.

The CDR3 DNA reads as TGTGCCAGCAGCTTGGAGCAGGCGCTCACACAAGAGACCCAGTACTTC. This gives the protein CASSLEQALTQETQYF. This rearrangement joins TRBV5-6 to TRBJ2-5, with no clear D. Between the trimmed V and J ends, which lost 0 bases and 2 bases, there was a span of 14 bases. Germline V lookup: CDR1 SGHDT, CDR2 YYEEEE. This CDR3 has 16 residues.

This clonotype has a count of ten or more. The V call is TRBV9, the J call TRBJ1-1, with TRBD1 identical over 7 bases. The CDR3 is 15 residues long. V was pared by 3 bases and J by 3 bases, with 8 bases of the junction left unmatched. CDR1 and CDR2 from the germline V gene are SGDLS and YYNGEE. The CDR3 DNA is TGTGCCAGCAGCGCCTCGACAGGGATTTACACTGAAGCTTTCTTT. This sequence encodes CASSASTGIYTEAFF.

J is TRBJ1-2 and V is TRBV20-1, with no clear D. In germline, CDR1 is DFQATT, CDR2 SNEGSKA (reference sequence). Trimming left V 0 bases short and J 0 bases short, with 8 bases between. The CDR3 totals 14 residues. CDR3 protein: CSAREGLTNYGYTF. The CDR3 DNA reads as TGCAGTGCTAGAGAAGGGCTAACTAACTATGGCTACACCTTC.

This clonotype turned up a few times. The chain links TRBV7-2 to TRBJ2-1; D gene unclear. This CDR3 has 15 residues. V dropped 1 base and J dropped 3 bases, with 10 bases sitting between them. Germline CDR1 and CDR2: SGHTA and FQGNSA. The CDR3 spells CASSLEPNNYNEQFF. CDR3 sequence (DNA): TGTGCCAGCAGCTTAGAGCCAAATAACTACAATGAGCAGTTCTTC. The whole variable domain, filled in from reference TRBV7-2 and TRBJ2-1, reads GAGVSQSPSNKVTEKGKDVELRCDPISGHTALYWYRQSLGQGLEFLIYFQGNSAPDKSGLPSDRFSAERTGGSVSTLTIQRTQQEDSAVYLCASSLEPNNYNEQFFGPGTRLTVL.

The chain has TRBV20-1 and TRBJ2-5, with 9 positions matching TRBD1. V gave up 7 bases and J gave up 2 bases; unmatched junction bases: 11. The CDR3 extends over 15 amino acids. CDR1 DFQATT and CDR2 SNEGSKA come from the germline V gene (reference sequence). For the CDR3, the DNA is TGCAGTGTCGCAATCGGGACAGGGCCACAAGAGACCCAGTACTTC. Amino acids: CSVAIGTGPQETQYF.

This clonotype has a count of ten or more. The chain joins TRBV20-1 to TRBJ2-3; perhaps TRBD2 as D (5 bases). Trimming pared 3 bases from V and 2 bases from J, leaving 9 bases between. This CDR3 has 13 amino acids. Germline V gene lookup returns CDR1 DFQATT and CDR2 SNEGSKA (reference sequence). In nucleotides, the CDR3 is TGCAGTGCTAGCGGAGGAAACACAGATACGCAGTATTTT. Translation: CSASGGNTDTQYF.

This clonotype was seen only a few times. The chain couples TRBV28 to TRBJ2-7; D not certain. This CDR3 is 14 amino acids long. Trimming removed 2 bases from V and 2 bases from J, with 10 bases in between. In germline, CDR1 is MDHEN, CDR2 SYDVKM. This chain's CDR3 is CASSLPSRTYEQYF. CDR3 bases: TGTGCCAGCAGTTTACCGAGCAGAACCTACGAGCAGTACTTC.

This clonotype was counted only a few times. The genes are TRBV7-9 and TRBJ2-1; 11 bases fit TRBD2. The CDR3 length is 16 residues. Trimming took 1 base from V and 6 from J; bases not matched to a gene: 5. CDR1 is SEHNR, CDR2 FQNEAQ, per germline (reference sequence). The CDR3 nucleotides read TGTGCCAGCAGCTTAGGCGGGGGACTAGCGGCCAATGAGCAGTTCTTC. Translating gives CASSLGGGLAANEQFF.

V and J are TRBV12-3 or TRBV12-4 and TRBJ2-5; either TRBD1 or TRBD2 may fit D (5 bases each). The CDR3 loop spans 17 amino acids. Trimming took 4 bases from V and 1 from J, leaving 19 bases between them. The CDR3 protein is CASSSSRPLGVQETQYF. CDR3 nucleotide sequence: TGTGCCAGCAGTTCCTCGAGACCCTTGGGGGTCCAAGAGACCCAGTACTTC.

The chain uses TRBV7-9 and TRBJ1-1; TRBD1 is a possible D gene (6 bases). This CDR3 comprises 16 residues. Trimming shortened V by 2 bases and J by 0 bases, and 13 bases separated the two germline ends. The germline gives CDR1 SEHNR, CDR2 FQNEAQ (reference sequence). The CDR3 region is CASSLSGGLVNTEAFF. CDR3 DNA sequence: TGTGCCAGCAGCTTAAGCGGGGGGCTCGTGAACACTGAAGCTTTCTTT. The full variable domain, with the rest looked up from reference TRBV7-9 and TRBJ1-1, is DTGVSQNPRHKITKRGQNVTFRCDPISEHNRLYWYRQTLGQGPEFLTYFQNEAQLEKSRLLSDRFSAERPKGSFSTLEIQRTEQGDSAMYLCASSLSGGLVNTEAFFGQGTRLTVV.

CDR3: CASSTGASGRAGNEQFF. For the CDR3, the DNA is TGTGCCAGCAGTACAGGGGCTAGCGGGAGGGCCGGGAATGAGCAGTTCTTC. The genes are TRBV7-3 and TRBJ2-1; 12 bases are shared with TRBD2. Germline V gene lookup returns CDR1 SGHTA and CDR2 FQGTGA. The CDR3 covers 17 residues. Trimming removed 6 bases from V and 7 bases from J; junction bases left unmatched: 13.

In nucleotides, the CDR3 is TGCGCCAGCAGCCTGGGGGTCGTATCCTCCTACGAGCAGTACTTC. This encodes CASSLGVVSSYEQYF. The chain has TRBV5-1 and TRBJ2-7; the D gene could be TRBD1 or TRBD2 (5 bases each). Trimming removed 4 bases at V and 0 bases at J, with 14 bases between. The CDR3 covers 15 residues. Germline-derived CDR1 and CDR2 are SGHRS and YFSETQ.

This clonotype was detected a few times. The chain joins TRBV20-1 to TRBJ2-2; D is tentatively TRBD1 or TRBD2 (6 bases each). V was pared by 2 bases and J by 4 bases, with 14 bases between. The germline V gene has CDR1 DFQATT and CDR2 SNEGSKA (reference sequence). The length of the CDR3 is 15 residues. CDR3 loop: CSARRTGAGTGELFF. CDR3 DNA: TGCAGTGCTAGACGCACGGGGGCTGGCACCGGGGAGCTGTTTTTT.

The chain employs TRBV11-2 and TRBJ2-1; the match to TRBD1 covers 7 bases. The length of the CDR3 is 15 residues. Trimming at V came to 5 bases and at J to 7 bases, leaving 11 bases not matched to a gene. Per germline, CDR1 SGHAT and CDR2 FQNNGV. The CDR3 reads CASSPFRTGRNEQFF. The CDR3 DNA sequence: TGTGCCAGCAGCCCATTCCGGACAGGTAGAAATGAGCAGTTCTTC.

This clonotype was seen only a few times. V usage is TRBV5-1 and J usage is TRBJ2-5, with D uncertain. CDR3 size: 13 residues. V dropped 1 base and J dropped 3 bases, with 7 bases sitting between them. Germline V gene data show CDR1 as SGHRS and CDR2 as YFSETQ. The CDR3 protein is CASSLNQKETQYF. In nucleotides, the CDR3 is TGCGCCAGCAGCTTGAACCAAAAAGAGACCCAGTACTTC.

The J gene is TRBJ2-3, the V gene TRBV10-1, with D tentatively TRBD2 (5 bases). The CDR3 is made up of 19 amino acids. Germline V lookup: CDR1 WNHNN, CDR2 SYGVQD (reference sequence). With 3 bases removed from V and 1 base from J, the gap between germline ends came to 23 bases. CDR3 in amino acids: CASSDPPGLSASRTDTQYF. The DNA of the CDR3 is TGCGCCAGCAGTGACCCTCCTGGTTTGTCGGCTAGCCGCACAGATACGCAGTATTTT.

The chain recombines TRBV12-3 or TRBV12-4 with TRBJ2-1; possible D gene TRBD1, 6 bases. There are 16 residues in the CDR3. Trimming cost V 5 bases and J 2 bases, with 16 bases left between them. CDR3 in amino acids: CASSSTQGNPYNEQFF. The CDR3 bases are TGTGCCAGCAGTAGCACACAGGGAAATCCCTACAATGAGCAGTTCTTC.

This clonotype was observed a handful of times. The chain is built from TRBV7-8 and TRBJ1-4, with unresolved D. Trimming shortened V by 5 bases and J by 3 bases, and 10 bases separated the two germline ends. CDR1 and CDR2 (germline): SGHVS, FQNEAQ. The CDR3 length is 14 residues. The CDR3 loop reads CASSNGLSNEKLFF. The CDR3, as DNA: TGTGCCAGCAGCAATGGATTATCTAATGAAAAACTGTTTTTT.

This clonotype showed up just a few times. The chain carries TRBV20-1 and TRBJ2-1; 8 bases match TRBD2. V shed 8 bases, J shed 7 bases, and the junction held 10 bases outside the gene matches. The CDR3 covers 13 residues. Per germline, CDR1 DFQATT and CDR2 SNEGSKA (reference sequence). The CDR3: CSFSGTSENEQFF. CDR3 bases: TGCAGTTTCTCGGGGACTAGTGAAAATGAGCAGTTCTTC.

The genes are TRBV4-3 and TRBJ2-1, with 15 positions matching TRBD2. CDR3 size: 15 residues. V shed 4 bases, J shed 7 bases, and the junction held 2 bases outside the gene matches. Per the germline V gene, CDR1 is LGHNA and CDR2 is YSLEER. The CDR3 protein is CASSRTSGGGNEQFF. The CDR3 nucleotides are TGCGCCAGCAGCCGGACTAGCGGGGGGGGGAATGAGCAGTTCTTC.

The V gene is TRBV6-1, the J gene TRBJ2-7; TRBD2 is a possible D gene (6 bases). The CDR3 contains 13 residues. Germline loops: CDR1 MNHNS, CDR2 SASEGT. V lost 9 bases and J 1 base, leaving 13 bases between the germline ends. Written as DNA, the CDR3 is TGTGCCAGTACGTACCGGGAGTCCTACGAGCAGTACTTC. Translation gives CASTYRESYEQYF.